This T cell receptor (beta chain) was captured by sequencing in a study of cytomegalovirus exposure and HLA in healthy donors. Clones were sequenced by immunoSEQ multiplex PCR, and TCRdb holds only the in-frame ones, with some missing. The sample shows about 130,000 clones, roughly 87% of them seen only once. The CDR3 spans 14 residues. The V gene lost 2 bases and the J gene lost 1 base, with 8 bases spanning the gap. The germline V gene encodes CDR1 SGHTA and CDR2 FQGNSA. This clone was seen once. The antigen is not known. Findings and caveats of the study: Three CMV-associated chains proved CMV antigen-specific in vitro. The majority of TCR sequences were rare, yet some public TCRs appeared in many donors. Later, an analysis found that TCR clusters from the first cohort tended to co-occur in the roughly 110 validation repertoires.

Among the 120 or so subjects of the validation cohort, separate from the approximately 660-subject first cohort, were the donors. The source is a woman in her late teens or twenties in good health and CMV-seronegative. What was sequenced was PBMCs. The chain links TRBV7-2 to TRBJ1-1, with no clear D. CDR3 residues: CASSLTPGNTEAFF. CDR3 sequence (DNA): TGTGCCAGCAGCTTAACCCCAGGGAACACTGAAGCTTTCTTT.